The T cell receptor beta chain under discussion was sequenced for a study of response to subunit inactivated influenza vaccine. Notes on the study in general: New T cells are recruited in small numbers by each seasonal influenza vaccination, according to the authors' suggestion.

TCRdb itself ran the RT-PCR reads through MiXCR, one entry per CDR3 protein. The repertoire consists of approximately 520,000 distinct CDR3 sequences, with about 25% occurring once and the leading ten covering under 2.5%. The germline V gene encodes CDR1 SGHTA and CDR2 FQGNSA. This CDR3 is built from 14 residues. V was pared by 7 bases and J by 1 base, with 13 bases between. A remark on this clonotype: The antigen is undetermined.

This TCR was recovered from a man aged 50 to 60 who received an inactivated influenza vaccine. The input for sequencing was CD4+ T cells sorted from PBMCs, taken roughly 5 days after vaccination. The chain uses TRBV7-2 and TRBJ1-1; a possible D gene is TRBD1 (5 bases). The CDR3 DNA reads as TGTGCCAGCAAAAACAGGCTGGAGAACACTGAAGCTTTCTTT. Its protein is CASKNRLENTEAFF.